This entry is about one TCR beta chain. The record originates from a study of blood T cell repertoires in COVID-19. Generated by immunoSEQ multiplex PCR, the TCRdb table keeps only in-frame clones and is missing some. Of about 260,000 clones listed, 80% to 90% were seen once; the top ten hold roughly 10%. This CDR3 is 15 amino acids long. Trimming pared 0 bases from V and 0 bases from J, leaving 8 bases between. Germline V gene data show CDR1 as MNHEY and CDR2 as SVGAGI. Input material: peripheral blood. The TCR was taken from a woman aged 70-85 years with COVID-19, enrolled during active disease. V is TRBV6-5 and J is TRBJ1-1; no reliable D call. For the CDR3, the DNA is TGTGCCAGCAGTTACTCACGGGTAATGAACACTGAAGCTTTCTTT. It encodes CASSYSRVMNTEAFF.